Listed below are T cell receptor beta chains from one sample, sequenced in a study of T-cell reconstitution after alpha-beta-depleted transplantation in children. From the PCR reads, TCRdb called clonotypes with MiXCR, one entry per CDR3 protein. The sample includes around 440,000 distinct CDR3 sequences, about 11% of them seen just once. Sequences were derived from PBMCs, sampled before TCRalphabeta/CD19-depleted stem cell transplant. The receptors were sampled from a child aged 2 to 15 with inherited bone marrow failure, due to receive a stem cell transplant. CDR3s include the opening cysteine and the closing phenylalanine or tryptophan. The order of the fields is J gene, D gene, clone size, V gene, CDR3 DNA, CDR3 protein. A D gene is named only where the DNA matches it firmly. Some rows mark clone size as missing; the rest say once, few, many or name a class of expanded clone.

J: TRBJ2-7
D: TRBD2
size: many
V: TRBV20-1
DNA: TGCAGTGCTCAGGGACTAGAACGCCTGGCCTCCTACGAGCAGTACTTC
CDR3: CSAQGLERLASYEQYF

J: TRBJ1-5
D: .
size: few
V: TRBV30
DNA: TGTGCCTGGAGCCCCGGGCAGCATAGCAATCAGCCCCAGCATTTT
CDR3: CAWSPGQHSNQPQHF

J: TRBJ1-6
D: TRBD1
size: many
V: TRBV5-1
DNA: TGCGCCAGCAGCTTGGGGGACAGCTATAATTCACCCCTCCACTTT
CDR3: CASSLGDSYNSPLHF

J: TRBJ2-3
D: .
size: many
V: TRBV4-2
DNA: TGTGCCAGCAGGCTCAACGGGGCAGGGGCCCGGGTCACAGATACGCAGTATTTT
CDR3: CASRLNGAGARVTDTQYF

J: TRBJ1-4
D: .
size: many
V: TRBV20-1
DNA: TGCAGTGCTAGAGGAGTGGGCTCTAATGAAAAACTGTTTTTT
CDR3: CSARGVGSNEKLFF

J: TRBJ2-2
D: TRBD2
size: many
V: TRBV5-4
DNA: TGTGCCAGCAGCTTGGGTTCAGCTAGCGGGAGGGGCGGGGAGCTGTTTTTT
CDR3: CASSLGSASGRGGELFF

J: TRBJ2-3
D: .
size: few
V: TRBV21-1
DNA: TGTGCCAGCAGCAAAAAGGCGGTCCCCCGGGGTACAGATACGCAGTATTTT
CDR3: CASSKKAVPRGTDTQYF

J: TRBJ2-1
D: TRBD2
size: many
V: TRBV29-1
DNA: TGCAGCGTAGAGGGACTAGCGGCATTCAATGAGCAGTTCTTC
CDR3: CSVEGLAAFNEQFF

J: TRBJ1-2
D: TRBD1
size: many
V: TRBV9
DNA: TGTGCCAGCAGCGTAGCAACAGGGGGGGATGGCTACACCTTC
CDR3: CASSVATGGDGYTF

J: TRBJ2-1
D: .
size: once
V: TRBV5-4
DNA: TGTGCCAGCAGCTTGGATCCTAACCGCAGGGGACTGCTCAATGAGCAGTTCTTC
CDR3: CASSLDPNRRGLLNEQFF

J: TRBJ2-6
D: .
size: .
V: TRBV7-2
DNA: TGTGCCAGCAGCGGACACTTTGCCTTGGCCAACGTCCTGACTTTC
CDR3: CASSGHFALANVLTF

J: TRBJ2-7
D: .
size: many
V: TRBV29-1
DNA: TGCAGCGTTCGGACAGTGTCCTCCTACGAGCAGTACTTC
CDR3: CSVRTVSSYEQYF

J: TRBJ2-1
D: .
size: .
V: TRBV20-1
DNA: TGCAGTGCTAGAGATCGCCGACTAGGAGTTTGGAATGAGCAGTTCTTC
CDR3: CSARDRRLGVWNEQFF

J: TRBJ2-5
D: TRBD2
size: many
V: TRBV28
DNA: TGTGCCAGCAGTCATCAGGGAGGGGAGACCCAGTACTTC
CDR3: CASSHQGGETQYF

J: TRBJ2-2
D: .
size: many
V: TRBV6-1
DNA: TGTGCCAGCAGTGTGACAGGACAGAACACCGGGGAGCTGTTTTTT
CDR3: CASSVTGQNTGELFF

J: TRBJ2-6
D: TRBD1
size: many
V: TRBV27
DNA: TGTGCCAGCAGTTTAGGGGACAGGGGCTTGGGGGCCAACGTCCTGACTTTC
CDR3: CASSLGDRGLGANVLTF

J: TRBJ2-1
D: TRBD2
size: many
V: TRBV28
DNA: TGTGCCAGCAGGCGGTCGGGTGGCGGGAGTAATGAGCAGTTCTTC
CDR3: CASRRSGGGSNEQFF

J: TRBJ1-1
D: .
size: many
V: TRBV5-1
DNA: TGCGCCAGCAGCTTGCTTCAGAACACTGAAGCTTTCTTT
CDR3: CASSLLQNTEAFF

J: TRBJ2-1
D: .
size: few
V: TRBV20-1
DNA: TGCAGTGCTAGAGTCCAGATCCGGGCCTCCTACAATGAGCAGTTCTTC
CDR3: CSARVQIRASYNEQFF

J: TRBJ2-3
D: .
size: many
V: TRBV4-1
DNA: TGCGCCAGCAGCCAAACTCTGGAAGATACGCAGTATTTT
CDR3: CASSQTLEDTQYF

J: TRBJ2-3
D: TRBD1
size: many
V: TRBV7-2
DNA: TGTGCCAGCAGCCGCAGGACAGGGGCCCTCACAGATACGCAGTATTTT
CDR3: CASSRRTGALTDTQYF

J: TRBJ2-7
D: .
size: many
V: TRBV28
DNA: TGTGCCAGCAGTACCGCGTCGGTAGCGGTAACCTACGAGCAGTACTTC
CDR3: CASSTASVAVTYEQYF

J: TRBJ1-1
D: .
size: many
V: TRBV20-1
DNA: TGCAGTGCTACTGGGGCGAACACTGAAGCTTTCTTT
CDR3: CSATGANTEAFF

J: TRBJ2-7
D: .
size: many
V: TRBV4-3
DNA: TGCGCCAGCAGCCAAGATTCAGCTAGCGAAACCTACGAGCAGTACTTC
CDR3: CASSQDSASETYEQYF

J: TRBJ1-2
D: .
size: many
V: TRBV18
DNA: TGTGCCAGCTCACCTCTAGACTATGGCTACACCTTC
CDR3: CASSPLDYGYTF

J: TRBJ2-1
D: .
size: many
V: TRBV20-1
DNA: TGCAGTGCTAGTGCCTGGTCCTACAATGAGCAGTTCTTC
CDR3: CSASAWSYNEQFF

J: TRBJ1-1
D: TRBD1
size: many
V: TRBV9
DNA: TGTGCCAGCCAGGGGGCCGCGGACACTGAAGCTTTCTTT
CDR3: CASQGAADTEAFF

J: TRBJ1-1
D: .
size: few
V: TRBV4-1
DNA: TGCGCCAGCAGCCTACCGGGCCTCAACAGAGCTTTCTTT
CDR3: CASSLPGLNRAFF

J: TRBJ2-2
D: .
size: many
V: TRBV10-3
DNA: TGTGCCATCAGTGCTCTGGCGGGGAGCACCGGGGAGCTGTTTTTT
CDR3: CAISALAGSTGELFF

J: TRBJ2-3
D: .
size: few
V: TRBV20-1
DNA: TGCAGTGCTAGTGCCCGACCCGATTACACAGATACGCAGTATTTT
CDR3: CSASARPDYTDTQYF

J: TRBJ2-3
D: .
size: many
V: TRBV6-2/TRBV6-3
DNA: TGTGCCAGCGCAGGACGATCGTTGATTCGCACAGATACGCAGTATTTT
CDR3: CASAGRSLIRTDTQYF

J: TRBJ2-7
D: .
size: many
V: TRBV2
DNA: TGTGCCAGCAGTGAGCCTACAGGAGCCTACGAGCAGTACTTC
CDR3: CASSEPTGAYEQYF

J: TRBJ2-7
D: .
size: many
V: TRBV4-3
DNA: TGCGCCAGCAGCCAAGGGGAAGCGCGGGTTGAGGCCTACGAGCAGTACTTC
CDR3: CASSQGEARVEAYEQYF

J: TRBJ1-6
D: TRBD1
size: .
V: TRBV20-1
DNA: TGCAGTGCTGTAACAGGGGACGGCCGCTCCTATAATTCACCCCTCCACTTT
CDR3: CSAVTGDGRSYNSPLHF

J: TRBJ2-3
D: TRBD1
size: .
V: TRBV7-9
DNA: TGTGCCAGCAGCCCATACCGCCAGACAGGGGCGGCAGATACGCAGTATTTT
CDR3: CASSPYRQTGAADTQYF

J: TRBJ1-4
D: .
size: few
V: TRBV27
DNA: TGTGCCAGCAGTTTACCCAAAATGGACAGCGGTAAAGCAACTAATGAAAAACTGTTTTTT
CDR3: CASSLPKMDSGKATNEKLFF

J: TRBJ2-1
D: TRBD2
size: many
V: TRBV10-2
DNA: TGCGCCAGCAGTGAGGGAAGCGGGAGGGCGCGGAATGAGCAGTTCTTC
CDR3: CASSEGSGRARNEQFF

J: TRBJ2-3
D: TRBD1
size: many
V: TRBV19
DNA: TGTGCCAGTAGTCCTACGGGACAGAGAACAGATACGCAGTATTTT
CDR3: CASSPTGQRTDTQYF

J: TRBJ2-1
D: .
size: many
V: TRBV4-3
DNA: TGCGCCAGCAGCCAAGTACTGGGTAGCGTAGATTTCTACAATGAGCAGTTCTTC
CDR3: CASSQVLGSVDFYNEQFF

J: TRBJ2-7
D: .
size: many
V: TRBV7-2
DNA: TGTGCCAGCAGCTTAGCCCAGGGGGGGGCCTACGAGCAGTACTTC
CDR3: CASSLAQGGAYEQYF

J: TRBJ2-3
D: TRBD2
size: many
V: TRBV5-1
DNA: TGCGCCAGCAGCAATAGCGGGACCCACACAGATACGCAGTATTTT
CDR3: CASSNSGTHTDTQYF

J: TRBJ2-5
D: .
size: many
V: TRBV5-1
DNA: TGCGCCAGCAGCTTGTCTATCGATCAAGAGACCCAGTACTTC
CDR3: CASSLSIDQETQYF

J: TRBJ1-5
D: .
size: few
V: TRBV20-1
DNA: TGCAGTGCTAGACGGTATAGCAATCAGCCCCAGCATTTT
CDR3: CSARRYSNQPQHF

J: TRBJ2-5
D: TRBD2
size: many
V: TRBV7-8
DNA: TGTGCCAGCAGCTTAGCCCTAGCGGGAGTCGAGGAGACCCAGTACTTC
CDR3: CASSLALAGVEETQYF

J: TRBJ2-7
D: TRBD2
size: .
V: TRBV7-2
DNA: TGTGCCAGCAGCTTAAGGCAGGGGACGAGACTAGCGTACGAGCAGTACTTC
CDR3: CASSLRQGTRLAYEQYF

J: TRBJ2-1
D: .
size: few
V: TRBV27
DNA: TGTGCCAGCAGTTTTGGGCAGGTCGGAGGTTATACCTACAATGAGCAGTTCTTC
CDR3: CASSFGQVGGYTYNEQFF

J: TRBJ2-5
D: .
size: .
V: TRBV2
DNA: TGTGCCAGCAGTGAAGCGACGGTAAAGACCCAGTACTTC
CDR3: CASSEATVKTQYF

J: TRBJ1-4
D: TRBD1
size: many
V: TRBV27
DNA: TGTGCCAGCAGTTCCAGACAGGGGGGTGAAAAACTGTTTTTT
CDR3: CASSSRQGGEKLFF

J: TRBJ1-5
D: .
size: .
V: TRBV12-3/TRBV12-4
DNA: TGTGCCAGCAGTTTAGAAGGAGGGGCTAGCAATCAGCCCCAGCATTTT
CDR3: CASSLEGGASNQPQHF

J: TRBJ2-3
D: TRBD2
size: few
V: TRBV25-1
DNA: TGTGCCAGCAGTGTCGCGGGAGTGGGCACAGATACGCAGTATTTT
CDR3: CASSVAGVGTDTQYF

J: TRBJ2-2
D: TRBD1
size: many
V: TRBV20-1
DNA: TGCAGTGCCGAGAAATCCGGGACAGGGGTTATTGTCACCGGGGAGCTGTTTTTT
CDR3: CSAEKSGTGVIVTGELFF